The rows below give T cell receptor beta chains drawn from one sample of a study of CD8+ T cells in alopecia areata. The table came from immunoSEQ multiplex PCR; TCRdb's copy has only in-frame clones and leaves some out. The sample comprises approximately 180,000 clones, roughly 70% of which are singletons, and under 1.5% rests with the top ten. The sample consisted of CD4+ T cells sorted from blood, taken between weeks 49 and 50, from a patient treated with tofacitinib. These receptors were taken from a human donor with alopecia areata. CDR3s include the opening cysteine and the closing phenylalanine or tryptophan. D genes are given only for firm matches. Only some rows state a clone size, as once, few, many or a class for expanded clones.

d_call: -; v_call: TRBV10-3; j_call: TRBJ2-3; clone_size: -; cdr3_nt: TGTGCCATCAGTACCAAAGATACGCAGTATTTT; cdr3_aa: CAISTKDTQYF
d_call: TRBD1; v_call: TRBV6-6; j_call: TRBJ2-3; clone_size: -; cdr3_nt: TGTGCCAGCAGTGAGGGACAGGTTGGCACAGATACGCAGTATTTT; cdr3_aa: CASSEGQVGTDTQYF
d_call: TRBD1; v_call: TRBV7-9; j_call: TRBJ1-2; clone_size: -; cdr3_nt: TGTGCCAGCAGCCCCCGTCCCGGGACAGTACTCAATGGCTACACCTTC; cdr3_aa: CASSPRPGTVLNGYTF
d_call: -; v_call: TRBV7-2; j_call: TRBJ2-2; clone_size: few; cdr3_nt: TGTGCCAGCAGCGCCCGGACAACGAACACCGGGGAGCTGTTTTTT; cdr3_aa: CASSARTTNTGELFF
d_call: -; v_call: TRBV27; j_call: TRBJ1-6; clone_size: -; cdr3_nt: TGTGCCAGCAGTTCGGACAGTTTTAATTCACCCCTCCACTTT; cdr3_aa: CASSSDSFNSPLHF
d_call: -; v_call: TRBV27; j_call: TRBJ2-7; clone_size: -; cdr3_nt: TGTGCCAGCAGTACCCTGATGGGGGTCTACGAGCAGTACTTC; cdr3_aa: CASSTLMGVYEQYF
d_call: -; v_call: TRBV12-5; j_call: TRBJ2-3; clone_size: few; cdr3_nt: TGTGCTAGTGGTTTGGTAGTTCAGGGAGATACGCAGTATTTT; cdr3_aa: CASGLVVQGDTQYF
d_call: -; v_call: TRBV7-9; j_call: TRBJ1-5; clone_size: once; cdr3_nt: TGTGCCAGCAGCCAGGACAATCAGCCCCAGCATTTT; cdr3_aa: CASSQDNQPQHF
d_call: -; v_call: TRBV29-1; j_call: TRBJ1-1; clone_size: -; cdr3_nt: TGCAGCGTTCTCGCGGGGCCTTTGAACACTGAAGCTTTCTTT; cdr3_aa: CSVLAGPLNTEAFF
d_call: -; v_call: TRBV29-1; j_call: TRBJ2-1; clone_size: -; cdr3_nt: TGCAGCGTTACCCCGGGACAACTGGGAGGCAATGAGCAGTTCTTC; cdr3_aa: CSVTPGQLGGNEQFF
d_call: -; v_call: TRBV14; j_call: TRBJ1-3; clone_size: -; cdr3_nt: TGTGCCAGCAGCCAAGATTGGGGCCTCGGGAAGACCATATATTTT; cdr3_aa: CASSQDWGLGKTIYF
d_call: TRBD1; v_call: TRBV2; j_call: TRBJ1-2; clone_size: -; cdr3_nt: TGTGCCAGCAGCCACGAGGCGGGACAGATCTATGGCTACACCTTC; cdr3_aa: CASSHEAGQIYGYTF
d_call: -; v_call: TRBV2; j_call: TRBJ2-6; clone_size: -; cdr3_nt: TGTGCCAGCAGTGGGAACTCTGGGGCCAACGTCCTGACTTTC; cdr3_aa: CASSGNSGANVLTF
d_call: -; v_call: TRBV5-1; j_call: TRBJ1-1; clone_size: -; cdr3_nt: TGCGCCAGCAGCTTGGCTAGGGGGAGGACTGAAGCTTTCTTT; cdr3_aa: CASSLARGRTEAFF
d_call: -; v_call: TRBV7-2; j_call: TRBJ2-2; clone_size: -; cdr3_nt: TGTGCCAGCAGCTTCAGGGGCCCGAACACCGGGGAGCTGTTTTTT; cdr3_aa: CASSFRGPNTGELFF
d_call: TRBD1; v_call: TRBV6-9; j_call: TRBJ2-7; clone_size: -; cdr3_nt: TGTGCCAGCAGTTCTGGACAGGCCGGGTCCTACGAGCAGTACTTC; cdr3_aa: CASSSGQAGSYEQYF
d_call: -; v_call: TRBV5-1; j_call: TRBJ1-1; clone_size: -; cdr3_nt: TGCGCCAGCAGCTTGGAGGCGAGAGGTGAAGCTTTCTTT; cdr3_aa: CASSLEARGEAFF
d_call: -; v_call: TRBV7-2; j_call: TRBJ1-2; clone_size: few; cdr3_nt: TGTGCCAGCAGCCAGAGAGGGGGAAGGAGCTACACCTTC; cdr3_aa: CASSQRGGRSYTF
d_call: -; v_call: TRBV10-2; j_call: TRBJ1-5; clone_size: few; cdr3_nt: TGCGCCAGCAGTGCTAGGGAGGGTCAGCCCCAGCATTTT; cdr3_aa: CASSAREGQPQHF
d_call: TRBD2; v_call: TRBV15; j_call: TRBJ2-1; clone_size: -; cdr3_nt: TGTGCCACCAGCAGATATAAAACCCGAAACGGGACTAGGGGTGTGAATGAGCAGTTCTTC; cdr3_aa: CATSRYKTRNGTRGVNEQFF
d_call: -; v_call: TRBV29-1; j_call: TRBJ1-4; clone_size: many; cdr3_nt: TGCAGCGTCGACCGAAACAATGAAAAACTGTTTTTT; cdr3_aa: CSVDRNNEKLFF
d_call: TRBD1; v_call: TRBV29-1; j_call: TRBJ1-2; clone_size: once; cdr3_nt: TGCAGCGTTGATCTCAGGTTTGGGACAGACGTTAATGGCTACACCTTC; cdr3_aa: CSVDLRFGTDVNGYTF
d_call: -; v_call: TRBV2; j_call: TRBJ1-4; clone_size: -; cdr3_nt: TGTGCCATCACAATAACGGGGATAGAAAAACTGTTTTTT; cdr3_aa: CAITITGIEKLFF
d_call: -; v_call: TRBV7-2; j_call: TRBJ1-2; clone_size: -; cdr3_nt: TGTGCCAGCAGCTCCGACAGAGGGGGCTACACCTTC; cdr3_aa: CASSSDRGGYTF
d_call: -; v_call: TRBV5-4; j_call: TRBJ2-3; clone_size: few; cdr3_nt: TGTGCCAGCAGCTTGCCGAAGTTATCAGATACGCAGTATTTT; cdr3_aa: CASSLPKLSDTQYF
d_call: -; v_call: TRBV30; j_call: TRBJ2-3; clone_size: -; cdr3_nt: TGTGCCTGGAGTGGTTGGTCAGATACGCAGTATTTT; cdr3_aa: CAWSGWSDTQYF
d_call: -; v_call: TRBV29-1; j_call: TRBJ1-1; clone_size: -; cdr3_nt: TGCAGCGTTAACCGGGGAACAGAGGAAGCTTTCTTT; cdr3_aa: CSVNRGTEEAFF
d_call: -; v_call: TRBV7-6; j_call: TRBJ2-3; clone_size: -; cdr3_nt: TGTGCCAGCAGCTTAGGGGCCGGGGTTTCGGGGACAGATACGCAGTATTTT; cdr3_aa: CASSLGAGVSGTDTQYF
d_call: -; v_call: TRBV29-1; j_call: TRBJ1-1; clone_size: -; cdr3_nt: TGCAGCGTTGACAACCCCCTTCGCGGGAGGACTGAAGCTTTCTTT; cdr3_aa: CSVDNPLRGRTEAFF
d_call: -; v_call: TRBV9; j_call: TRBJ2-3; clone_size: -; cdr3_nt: TGTGCCAGCAGCCCCCGGACAGAAACAGATACGCAGTATTTT; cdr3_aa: CASSPRTETDTQYF
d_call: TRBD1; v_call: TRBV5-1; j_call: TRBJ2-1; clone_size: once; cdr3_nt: TGCGCCAGCAGCCCCGGGACAGGGATAAACAATGAGCAGTTCTTC; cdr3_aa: CASSPGTGINNEQFF
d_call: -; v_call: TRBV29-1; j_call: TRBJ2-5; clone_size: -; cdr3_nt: TGCAGCGTTGACCTCCAGGAGACCCAGTACTTC; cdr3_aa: CSVDLQETQYF
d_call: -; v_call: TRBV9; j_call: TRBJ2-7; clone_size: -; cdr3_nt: TGTGCCAGCAGCGTAGGCGGCTTCTCCTACGAGCAGTACTTC; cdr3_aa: CASSVGGFSYEQYF
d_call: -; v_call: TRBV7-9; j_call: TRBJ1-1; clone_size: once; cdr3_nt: TGTGCCAGCAGCTTAGTCTCAGAGAACACTGAAGCTTTCTTT; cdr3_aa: CASSLVSENTEAFF
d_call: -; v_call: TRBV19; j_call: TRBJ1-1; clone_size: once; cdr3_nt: TGTGCCAGTAGTATTGGCGTGACGGTGAACACTGAAGCTTTCTTT; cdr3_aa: CASSIGVTVNTEAFF
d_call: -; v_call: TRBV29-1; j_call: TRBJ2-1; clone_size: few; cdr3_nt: TGCAGCGTTAGGCAGGATTACAATGAGCAGTTCTTC; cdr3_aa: CSVRQDYNEQFF
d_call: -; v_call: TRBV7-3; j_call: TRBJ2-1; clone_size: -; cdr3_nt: TGTGCCAGCAGCTTAACGTTCAACAATGAGCAGTTCTTC; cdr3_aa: CASSLTFNNEQFF
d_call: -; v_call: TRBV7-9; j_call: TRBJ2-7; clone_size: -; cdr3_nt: TGTGCCAGCAGTCCAGACTACTACGAGCAGTACTTC; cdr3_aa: CASSPDYYEQYF